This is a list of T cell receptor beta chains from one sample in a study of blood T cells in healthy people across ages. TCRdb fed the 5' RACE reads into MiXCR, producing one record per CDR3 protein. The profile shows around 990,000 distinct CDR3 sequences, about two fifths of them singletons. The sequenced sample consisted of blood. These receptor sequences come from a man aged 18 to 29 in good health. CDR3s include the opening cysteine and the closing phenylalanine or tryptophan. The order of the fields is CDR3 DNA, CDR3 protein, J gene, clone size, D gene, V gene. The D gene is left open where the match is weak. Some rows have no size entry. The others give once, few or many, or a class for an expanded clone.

TGTGCCAGCAGCCGCAAAGACGGTAGCAATCAGCCCCAGCATTTT | CASSRKDGSNQPQHF | TRBJ1-5 | NA | NA | TRBV7-9
TGTGCCAGCAGCTTGTATGGGACAGAAAGCTCCTACGAGCAGTACTTC | CASSLYGTESSYEQYF | TRBJ2-7 | few | TRBD1 | TRBV5-5
TGCGCCAGCAGCCAAGACGTAGACCTCGGGGAGCTGTTTTTT | CASSQDVDLGELFF | TRBJ2-2 | once | NA | TRBV4-3
TGCAGCGTATTTGACTACGGAGAAGCTTTCTTT | CSVFDYGEAFF | TRBJ1-1 | NA | NA | TRBV29-1
TGTGCCAGCAGTTACTCGAGGTTGGGGGGGCAAGTTTCTGGGGCCAACGTCCTGACTTTC | CASSYSRLGGQVSGANVLTF | TRBJ2-6 | NA | NA | TRBV6-5
TGTGCCAGCAGCTTAGTCTCGGCCGGCGAGCAGTACTTC | CASSLVSAGEQYF | TRBJ2-7 | few | NA | TRBV11-3
TGTGCCAGCAGTCCCGGGACAGGGATGGGCAATCAGCCCCAGCATTTT | CASSPGTGMGNQPQHF | TRBJ1-5 | NA | TRBD1 | TRBV5-5
TGCAGTGCTAGCCCGGGGACTAGCATGGATACGCAGTATTTT | CSASPGTSMDTQYF | TRBJ2-3 | many | TRBD2 | TRBV20-1
TGCGCCAGCAGCTTGGCCTCCCTCGGCACTGAAGCTTTCTTT | CASSLASLGTEAFF | TRBJ1-1 | few | NA | TRBV5-1
TGTGCCAGCAGCTCCTCTCCAGGGCAGTACAATGAGCAGTTCTTC | CASSSSPGQYNEQFF | TRBJ2-1 | few | NA | TRBV11-2
TGTGCCAGCAGCTTAGAGGCCAGCAACGGGCATCAGCCCCAGCATTTT | CASSLEASNGHQPQHF | TRBJ1-5 | NA | NA | TRBV7-8
TGTGCCATCAGCGCAGGGACTCGCTATACGCAGTATTTT | CAISAGTRYTQYF | TRBJ2-3 | NA | NA | TRBV9
TGTGCCATCAGTAGCTCCGGGACAGGGGATAATTCACCCCCCCACTTT | CAISSSGTGDNSPPHF | TRBJ1-6 | few | TRBD1 | TRBV10-3
TGTGCCAGCAGTTCCTCCTCGATGTCGGACTATGGCTACACCTTC | CASSSSSMSDYGYTF | TRBJ1-2 | NA | NA | TRBV6-6
TGTGCCAGCAGCTCCATCTTGGGGGCGGTAGCTGAAGCTTTCTTT | CASSSILGAVAEAFF | TRBJ1-1 | NA | NA | TRBV7-9
TGTGCCAGCAGCTTGGTAAGGACTTACAATGAGCAGTTCTTC | CASSLVRTYNEQFF | TRBJ2-1 | NA | NA | TRBV5-6
TGTGCCAGCAGCCCCCCGGGTGGAGGGGGCCATACGCAGTATTTT | CASSPPGGGGHTQYF | TRBJ2-3 | NA | NA | TRBV7-2
TGCGCCAGCAGCTTTACAGGGGCGGGTCACTTGAACACTGAAGCTTTCTTT | CASSFTGAGHLNTEAFF | TRBJ1-1 | NA | TRBD1 | TRBV5-1
TGTGCCAGCCAGGGGTCCTACGAGCAGTTCTTC | CASQGSYEQFF | TRBJ2-1 | NA | NA | TRBV12-3/TRBV12-4
TGCGCCAGCAGTGAGTCTCGCAACTACGAGCAGTACTTC | CASSESRNYEQYF | TRBJ2-7 | many | NA | TRBV10-2
TGCGGCGATCTAATTCCGGGCTCCGAGACCCAGTACTTC | CGDLIPGSETQYF | TRBJ2-5 | NA | NA | TRBV29-1
TGCGCCAGCAGCCCCTACCTAGCGGGGAACAATGAGCAGTTCTTC | CASSPYLAGNNEQFF | TRBJ2-1 | NA | TRBD2 | TRBV4-3
TGTGCCAGCAGCTTAGGAGGCAGCCCTGGGTATGGCTACACCTTC | CASSLGGSPGYGYTF | TRBJ1-2 | NA | NA | TRBV7-9
TGTGCCAGCAGTTACTCGAAGCGGACCCAGTACTTC | CASSYSKRTQYF | TRBJ2-5 | few | NA | TRBV6-2/TRBV6-3
TGCAGCGTTTCTCGCAGGTTTGCAGATACGCAGTATTTT | CSVSRRFADTQYF | TRBJ2-3 | NA | NA | TRBV29-1
TGTGCCAGCAGTGCAGGACAGGGGGGGAGCTCCTATAATTCACCCCTCCACTTT | CASSAGQGGSSYNSPLHF | TRBJ1-6 | NA | TRBD1 | TRBV28
TGCGCCAGCAGCCAAGTGTCTAGCGGGTACAATGAGCAGTTCTTC | CASSQVSSGYNEQFF | TRBJ2-1 | NA | TRBD2 | TRBV4-3
TGTGCCAGCAGTGAAAAAGGACCGATCACCGGGGAGCTGTTTTTT | CASSEKGPITGELFF | TRBJ2-2 | few | NA | TRBV2
TGTGCCAGCAGTCTCCTAGGGTCTGGGCTCTACAATGAGCAGTACTTC | CASSLLGSGLYNEQYF | TRBJ2-7 | NA | NA | TRBV12-3/TRBV12-4
TGCGCCGGCAGCCAAGATATCGGGGGTACTAATGAAAAACTGTTTTTT | CAGSQDIGGTNEKLFF | TRBJ1-4 | NA | NA | TRBV4-3
TGCGCCAGCAGCCAAGGTATGGGACAGGGGGGTAGTGAAGCTTTCTTT | CASSQGMGQGGSEAFF | TRBJ1-1 | few | TRBD1 | TRBV4-1
TGTGCCAGCTACAGGGATGAGACCCAGTACTTC | CASYRDETQYF | TRBJ2-5 | few | NA | TRBV6-1
TGTGCCAGCAGCGTAGTAGGGGGCGAATCGATCCCTTTCTTT | CASSVVGGESIPFF | TRBJ1-1 | NA | TRBD1 | TRBV7-2
TGCAGTGCTAGTGGCACTCCGAGCTATGGCTACACCTTC | CSASGTPSYGYTF | TRBJ1-2 | once | NA | TRBV20-1
TGTGCCAGCAGCTCCCCCCGACAGGAACCCTACGAGCAGTACTTC | CASSSPRQEPYEQYF | TRBJ2-7 | NA | NA | TRBV13
TGCGCCAGCAGCCAAGTATCCAGGGGAACTAACTATGGCTACACCTTC | CASSQVSRGTNYGYTF | TRBJ1-2 | many | NA | TRBV4-1
TGTGCCAGCAGTTTTCAGGGAGCAGATATGCAGTATTTT | CASSFQGADMQYF | TRBJ2-3 | NA | NA | TRBV12-3/TRBV12-4
TGTGCCAGCTCACCCGGGACGCACTCGAACGAGCAGTACTTC | CASSPGTHSNEQYF | TRBJ2-7 | few | NA | TRBV18
TGTGCCATCAGTGTGGTCGACAGCCATGAGCAGTTCTTC | CAISVVDSHEQFF | TRBJ2-1 | few | NA | TRBV10-3
TGTGCCAGCAGTGCGGGGTATGGCACCGGGGAGCTGTTTTTT | CASSAGYGTGELFF | TRBJ2-2 | NA | NA | TRBV28
TGCAGTGCTACGGGTGCGGCACCGCAAGAGACCCAGTACTTC | CSATGAAPQETQYF | TRBJ2-5 | NA | NA | TRBV20-1